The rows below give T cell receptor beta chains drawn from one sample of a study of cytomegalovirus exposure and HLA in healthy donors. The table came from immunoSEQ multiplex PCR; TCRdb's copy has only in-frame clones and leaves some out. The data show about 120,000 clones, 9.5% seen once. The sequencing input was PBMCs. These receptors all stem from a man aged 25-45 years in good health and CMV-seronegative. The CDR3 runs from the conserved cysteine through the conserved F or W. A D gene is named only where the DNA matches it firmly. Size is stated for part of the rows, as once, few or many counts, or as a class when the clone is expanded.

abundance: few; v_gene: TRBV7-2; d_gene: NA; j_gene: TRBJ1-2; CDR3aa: CASSLAFDRIYGYTF; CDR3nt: TGTGCCAGCAGCTTAGCGTTCGACAGGATCTATGGCTACACCTTC
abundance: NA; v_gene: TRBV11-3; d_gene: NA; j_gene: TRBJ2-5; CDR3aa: CASSLGGRETQYF; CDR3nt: TGTGCCAGCAGCTTGGGGGGGCGTGAGACCCAGTACTTC
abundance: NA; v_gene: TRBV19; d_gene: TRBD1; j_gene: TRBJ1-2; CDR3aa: CATVPGQWRYGYTF; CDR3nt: TGTGCCACCGTCCCGGGACAGTGGAGATATGGCTACACCTTC
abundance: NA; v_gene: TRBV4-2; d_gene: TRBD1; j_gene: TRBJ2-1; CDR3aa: CASSQGGGAGGSYGHEQFF; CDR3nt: TGTGCCAGCAGCCAAGGGGGTGGAGCAGGGGGCAGTTATGGTCATGAGCAGTTCTTC
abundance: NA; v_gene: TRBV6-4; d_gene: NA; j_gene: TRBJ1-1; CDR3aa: CASSEAGFAEAFF; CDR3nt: TGTGCCAGCAGTGAGGCAGGGTTCGCTGAAGCTTTCTTT
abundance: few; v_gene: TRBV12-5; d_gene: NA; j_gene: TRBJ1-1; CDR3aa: CASGLVQGWNTEAFF; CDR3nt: TGTGCTAGTGGTTTGGTACAGGGATGGAACACTGAAGCTTTCTTT
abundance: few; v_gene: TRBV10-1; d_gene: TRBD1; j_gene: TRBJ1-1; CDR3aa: CASRPGTGETEAFF; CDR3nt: TGCGCCAGCAGACCCGGGACAGGGGAGACTGAAGCTTTCTTT
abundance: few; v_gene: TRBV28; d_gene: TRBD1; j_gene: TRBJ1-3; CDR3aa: CASSYGTGGSGNTIYF; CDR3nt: TGTGCCAGCAGTTATGGGACAGGGGGCTCTGGAAACACCATATATTTT
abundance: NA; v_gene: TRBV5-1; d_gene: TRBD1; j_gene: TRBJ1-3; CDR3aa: CASSLDWDRGNTIYF; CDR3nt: TGCGCCAGCAGCTTGGATTGGGACAGGGGAAACACCATATATTTT
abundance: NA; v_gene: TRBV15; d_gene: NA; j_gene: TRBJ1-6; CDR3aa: CATSRNTRTDGKNSPLHF; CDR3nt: TGTGCCACCAGCAGAAACACTCGGACTGACGGTAAAAATTCACCCCTCCACTTT
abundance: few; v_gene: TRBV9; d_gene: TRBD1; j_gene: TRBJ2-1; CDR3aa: CASSVGGGTGAPEQFF; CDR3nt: TGTGCCAGCAGCGTAGGGGGGGGGACAGGGGCCCCTGAGCAGTTCTTC
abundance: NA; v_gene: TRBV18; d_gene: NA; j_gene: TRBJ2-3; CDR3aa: CASSPGRAQDTQYF; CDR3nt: TGTGCCAGCTCACCGGGCAGGGCGCAAGATACGCAGTATTTT
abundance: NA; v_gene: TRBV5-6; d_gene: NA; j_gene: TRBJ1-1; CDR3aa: CASSFDRNTEAFF; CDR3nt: TGTGCCAGCAGCTTTGACAGGAACACTGAAGCTTTCTTT
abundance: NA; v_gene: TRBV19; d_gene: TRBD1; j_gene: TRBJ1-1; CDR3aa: CASSRTGNRYTEAFF; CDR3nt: TGTGCCAGTAGTAGGACAGGCAACAGGTACACTGAAGCTTTCTTT
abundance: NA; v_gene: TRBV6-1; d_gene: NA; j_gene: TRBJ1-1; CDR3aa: CASSEAITYGRVGSEAFF; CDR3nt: TGTGCCAGCAGTGAAGCCATTACCTACGGCAGGGTTGGTTCTGAAGCTTTCTTT
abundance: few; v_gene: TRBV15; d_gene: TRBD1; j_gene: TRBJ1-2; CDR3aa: CATSRGTGQRDGYTF; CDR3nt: TGTGCCACCAGCAGAGGTACGGGACAGAGAGATGGCTACACCTTC
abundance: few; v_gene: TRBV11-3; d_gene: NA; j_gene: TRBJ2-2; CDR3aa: CASSKGTLNTGELFF; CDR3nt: TGTGCCAGCAGCAAAGGGACACTTAACACCGGGGAGCTGTTTTTT
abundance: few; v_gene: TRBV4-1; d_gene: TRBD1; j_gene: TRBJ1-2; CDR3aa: CASSHQTGVNDGYTF; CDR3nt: TGCGCCAGCAGCCACCAGACAGGGGTGAACGATGGCTACACCTTC
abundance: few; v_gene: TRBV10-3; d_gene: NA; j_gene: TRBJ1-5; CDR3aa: CAIRREVDQPQHF; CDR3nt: TGTGCCATCAGACGGGAGGTGGATCAGCCCCAGCATTTT
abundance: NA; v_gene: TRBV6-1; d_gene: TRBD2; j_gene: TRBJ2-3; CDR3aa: CASSGLAGADTQYF; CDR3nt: TGTGCCAGCAGTGGACTAGCGGGAGCAGATACGCAGTATTTT
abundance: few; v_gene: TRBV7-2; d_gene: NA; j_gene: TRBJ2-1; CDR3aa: CASSLEYGERPRYNEQFF; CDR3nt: TGTGCCAGCAGCTTAGAGTATGGAGAGCGGCCCCGCTACAATGAGCAGTTCTTC
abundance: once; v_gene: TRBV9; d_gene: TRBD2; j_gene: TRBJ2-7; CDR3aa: CASSSSGRALSYEQYF; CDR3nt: TGTGCCAGCAGCTCTAGCGGGAGGGCCTTGTCCTACGAGCAGTACTTC
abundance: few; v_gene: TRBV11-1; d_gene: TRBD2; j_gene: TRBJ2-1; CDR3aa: CASSLGLAQYNEQFF; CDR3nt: TGTGCCAGCAGCTTAGGACTAGCGCAATACAATGAGCAGTTCTTC
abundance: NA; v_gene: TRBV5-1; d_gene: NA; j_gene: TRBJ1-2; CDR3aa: CASSLMDRVAGYTF; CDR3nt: TGCGCCAGCAGCTTGATGGACAGAGTGGCCGGCTACACCTTC
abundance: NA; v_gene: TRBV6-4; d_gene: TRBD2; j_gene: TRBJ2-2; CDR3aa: CASSVLAGNTGELFF; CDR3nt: TGTGCCAGCAGTGTTCTAGCGGGCAACACCGGGGAGCTGTTTTTT
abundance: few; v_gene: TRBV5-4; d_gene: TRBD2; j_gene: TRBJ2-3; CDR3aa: CASSDGTSVSTDTQYF; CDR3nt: TGTGCCAGCAGCGATGGGACTAGCGTAAGCACAGATACGCAGTATTTT
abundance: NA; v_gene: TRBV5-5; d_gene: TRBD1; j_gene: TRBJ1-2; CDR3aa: CATRGLAIYGYTF; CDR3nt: TGTGCCACCAGGGGGTTAGCGATCTATGGCTACACCTTC
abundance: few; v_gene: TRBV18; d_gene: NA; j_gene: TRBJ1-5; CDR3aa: CASSPVGEGYSNQPQHF; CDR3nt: TGTGCCAGCTCACCTGTCGGGGAGGGCTATAGCAATCAGCCCCAGCATTTT
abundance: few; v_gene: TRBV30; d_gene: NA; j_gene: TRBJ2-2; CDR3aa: CAWRSLTANTGELFF; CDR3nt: TGTGCCTGGAGATCCCTAACGGCGAACACCGGGGAGCTGTTTTTT
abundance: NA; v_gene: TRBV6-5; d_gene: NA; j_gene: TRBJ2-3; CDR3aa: CASRDGGASTDTQYF; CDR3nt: TGTGCCAGCAGGGATGGCGGAGCTAGCACAGATACGCAGTATTTT
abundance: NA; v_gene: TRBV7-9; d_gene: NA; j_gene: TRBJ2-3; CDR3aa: CASSLGPDISTDTQYF; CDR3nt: TGTGCCAGCAGCTTAGGACCCGACATTAGCACAGATACGCAGTATTTT
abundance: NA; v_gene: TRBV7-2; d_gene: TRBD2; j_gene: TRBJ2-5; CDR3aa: CASSFRLAGGKTQYF; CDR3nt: TGTGCCAGCAGCTTCCGACTAGCGGGGGGGAAGACCCAGTACTTC
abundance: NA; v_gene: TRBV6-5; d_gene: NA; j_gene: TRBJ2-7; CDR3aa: CASMLSLLSYEQYF; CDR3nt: TGTGCCAGCATGCTAAGTTTACTCTCCTACGAGCAGTACTTC
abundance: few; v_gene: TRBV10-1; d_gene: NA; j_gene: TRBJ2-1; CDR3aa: CASSERGANNEQFF; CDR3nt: TGCGCCAGCAGTGAGCGGGGGGCAAACAATGAGCAGTTCTTC
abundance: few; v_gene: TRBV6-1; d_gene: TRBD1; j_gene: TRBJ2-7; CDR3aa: CASSASGTGAYEQYF; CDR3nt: TGTGCCAGCAGTGCCTCGGGGACAGGGGCTTACGAGCAGTACTTC
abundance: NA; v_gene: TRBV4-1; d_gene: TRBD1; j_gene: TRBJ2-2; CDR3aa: CASSQESGQELSGELFF; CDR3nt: TGCGCCAGCAGCCAAGAGTCGGGACAGGAATTGTCCGGGGAGCTGTTTTTT
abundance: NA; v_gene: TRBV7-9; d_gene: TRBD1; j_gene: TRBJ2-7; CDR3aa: CASSPLRTGTYEQYF; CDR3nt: TGTGCCAGCAGCCCCCTCCGGACAGGCACCTACGAGCAGTACTTC
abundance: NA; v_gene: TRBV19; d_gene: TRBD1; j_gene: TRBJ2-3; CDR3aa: CASGATGGTDTQYF; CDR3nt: TGTGCCTCCGGCGCGACAGGGGGCACAGATACGCAGTATTTT
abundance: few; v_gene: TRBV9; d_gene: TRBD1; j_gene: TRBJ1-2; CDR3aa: CASSVAGTATIYGYTF; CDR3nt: TGTGCCAGCAGCGTAGCCGGGACAGCCACTATCTATGGCTACACCTTC
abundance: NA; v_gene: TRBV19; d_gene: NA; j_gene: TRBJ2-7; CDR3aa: CASSWTLVLVGEQYF; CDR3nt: TGTGCCAGTAGTTGGACATTGGTACTCGTTGGCGAGCAGTACTTC
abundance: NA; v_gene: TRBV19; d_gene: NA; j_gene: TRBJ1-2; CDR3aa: CASSPGAYGYTF; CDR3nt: TGTGCCAGTAGTCCAGGGGCCTATGGCTACACCTTC
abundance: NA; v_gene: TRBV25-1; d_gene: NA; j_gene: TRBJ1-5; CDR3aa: CASSELGQNQPQHF; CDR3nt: TGTGCCAGCAGTGAGCTGGGACAAAATCAGCCCCAGCATTTT
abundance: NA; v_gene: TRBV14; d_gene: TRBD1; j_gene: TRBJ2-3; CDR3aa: CASSHGGQGTDTQYF; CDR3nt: TGTGCCAGCAGCCATGGGGGACAGGGAACAGATACGCAGTATTTT
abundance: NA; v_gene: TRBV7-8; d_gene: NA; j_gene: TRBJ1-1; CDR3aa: CASSPTGGREAFF; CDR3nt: TGTGCCAGCAGCCCAACTGGTGGCAGGGAAGCTTTCTTT
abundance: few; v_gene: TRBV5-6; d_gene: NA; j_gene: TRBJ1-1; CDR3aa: CASSFQGNTGEAFF; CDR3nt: TGTGCCAGCAGCTTCCAGGGCAACACTGGTGAAGCTTTCTTT
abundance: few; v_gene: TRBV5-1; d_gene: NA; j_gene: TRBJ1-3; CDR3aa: CASSLAGYGNTIYF; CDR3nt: TGCGCCAGCAGCTTGGCGGGGTACGGAAACACCATATATTTT
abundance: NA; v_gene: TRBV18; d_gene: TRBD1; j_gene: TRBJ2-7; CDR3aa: CASSSSGTGYYEQYF; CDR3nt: TGTGCCAGCTCATCTTCCGGGACAGGGTACTACGAGCAGTACTTC
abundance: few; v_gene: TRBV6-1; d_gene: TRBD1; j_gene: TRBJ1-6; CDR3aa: CASSEGPTGGRLSSYNSPLHF; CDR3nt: TGTGCCAGCAGTGAAGGACCTACAGGGGGACGACTTAGCTCCTATAATTCACCCCTCCACTTT
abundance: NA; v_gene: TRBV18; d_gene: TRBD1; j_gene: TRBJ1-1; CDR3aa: CASSSQGTGNTEAFF; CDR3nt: TGTGCCAGCTCATCGCAAGGGACAGGGAACACTGAAGCTTTCTTT
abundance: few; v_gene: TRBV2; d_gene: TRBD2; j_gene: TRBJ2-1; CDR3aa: CASSEVGGKERLYNEQFF; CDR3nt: TGTGCCAGCAGTGAAGTGGGGGGGAAAGAGCGCCTATACAATGAGCAGTTCTTC
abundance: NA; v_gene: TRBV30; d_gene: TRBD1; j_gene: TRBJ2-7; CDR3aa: CAWSIGQGVHEQYF; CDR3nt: TGTGCCTGGAGTATAGGCCAGGGGGTCCACGAGCAGTACTTC
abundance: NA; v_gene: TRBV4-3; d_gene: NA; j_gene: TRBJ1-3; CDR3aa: CASSQDHRGYRNTIYF; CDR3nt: TGCGCCAGCAGCCAAGATCATCGAGGGTACAGAAACACCATATATTTT
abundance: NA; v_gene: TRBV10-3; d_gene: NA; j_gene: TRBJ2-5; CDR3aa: CAISVQGETQYF; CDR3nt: TGTGCCATCAGTGTGCAGGGCGAGACCCAGTACTTC
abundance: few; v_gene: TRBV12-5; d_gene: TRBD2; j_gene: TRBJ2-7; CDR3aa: CASGLVISGSSYEQYF; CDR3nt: TGTGCTAGTGGTTTGGTAATTAGCGGGAGTTCGTACGAGCAGTACTTC
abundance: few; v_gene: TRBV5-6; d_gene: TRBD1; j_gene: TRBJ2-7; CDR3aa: CASSLVPQGAVYEQYF; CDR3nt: TGTGCCAGCAGCTTAGTGCCCCAGGGGGCAGTCTACGAGCAGTACTTC
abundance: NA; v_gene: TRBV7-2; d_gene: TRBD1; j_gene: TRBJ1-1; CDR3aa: CASSQSDRGGTEAFF; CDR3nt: TGTGCCAGCAGTCAATCCGACAGGGGAGGGACTGAAGCTTTCTTT
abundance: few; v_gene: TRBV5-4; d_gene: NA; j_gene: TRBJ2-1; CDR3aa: CASSPPAGLENEQFF; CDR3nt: TGTGCCAGCAGCCCCCCAGCCGGACTGGAAAATGAGCAGTTCTTC
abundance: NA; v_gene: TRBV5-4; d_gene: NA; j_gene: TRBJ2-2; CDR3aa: CASSLANQGGGELFF; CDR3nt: TGTGCCAGCAGCTTGGCCAACCAGGGCGGCGGGGAGCTGTTTTTT
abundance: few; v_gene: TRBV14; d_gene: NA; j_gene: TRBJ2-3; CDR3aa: CASSPGLVSRSDTQYF; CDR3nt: TGTGCCAGCAGCCCCGGTCTGGTTTCAAGATCGGATACGCAGTATTTT